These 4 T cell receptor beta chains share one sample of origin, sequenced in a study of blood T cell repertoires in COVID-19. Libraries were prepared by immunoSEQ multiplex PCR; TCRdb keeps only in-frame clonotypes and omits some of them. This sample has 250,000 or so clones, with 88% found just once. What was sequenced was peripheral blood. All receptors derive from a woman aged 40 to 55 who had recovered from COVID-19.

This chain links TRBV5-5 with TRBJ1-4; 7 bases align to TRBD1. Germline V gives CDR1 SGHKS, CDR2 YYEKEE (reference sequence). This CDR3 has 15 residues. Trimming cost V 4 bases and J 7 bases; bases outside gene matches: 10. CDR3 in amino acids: CASSEGRGLGEKLFF. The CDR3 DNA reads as TGTGCCAGCAGCGAGGGAAGGGGGCTTGGTGAAAAACTGTTTTTT. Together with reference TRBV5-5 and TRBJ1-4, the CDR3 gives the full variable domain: DAGVTQSPTHLIKTRGQQVTLRCSPISGHKSVSWYQQVLGQGPQFIFQYYEKEERGRGNFPDRFSARQFPNYSSELNVNALLLGDSALYLCASSEGRGLGEKLFFGSGTQLSVL.

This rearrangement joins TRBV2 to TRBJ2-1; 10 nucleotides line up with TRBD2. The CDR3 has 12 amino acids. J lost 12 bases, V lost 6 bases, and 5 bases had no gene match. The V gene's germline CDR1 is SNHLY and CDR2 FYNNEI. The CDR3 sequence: CASRESGRGQFF. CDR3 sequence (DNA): TGTGCCAGCAGGGAGAGCGGGAGGGGGCAGTTCTTC. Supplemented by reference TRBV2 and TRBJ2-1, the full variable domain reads EPEVTQTPSHQVTQMGQEVILRCVPISNHLYFYWYRQILGQKVEFLVSFYNNEISEKSEIFDDQFSVERPDGSNFTLKIRSTKLEDSAMYFCASRESGRGQFFGPGTRLTVL.

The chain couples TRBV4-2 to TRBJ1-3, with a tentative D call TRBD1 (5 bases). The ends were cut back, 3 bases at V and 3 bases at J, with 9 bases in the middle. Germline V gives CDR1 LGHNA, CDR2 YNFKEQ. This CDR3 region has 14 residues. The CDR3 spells CASSQATGGNTIYF. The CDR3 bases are TGTGCCAGCAGCCAGGCCACAGGTGGAAACACCATATATTTT.

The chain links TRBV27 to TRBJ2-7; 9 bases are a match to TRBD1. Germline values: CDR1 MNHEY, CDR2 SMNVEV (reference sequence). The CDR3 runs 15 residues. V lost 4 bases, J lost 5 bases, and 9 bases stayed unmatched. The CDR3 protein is CASSSPGDRDHEQYF. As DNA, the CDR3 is TGTGCCAGCAGTTCGCCCGGGGACAGGGACCACGAGCAGTACTTC.